Presented here are 21 T cell receptor beta chains from one specimen sequenced in a study of molecular identifiers for immune sequencing clone quantification. Each CDR3 protein is one row after TCRdb ran MiXCR on the PCR reads. The repertoire holds about 640,000 distinct CDR3 sequences, with about 20% as singletons. The sequenced material came from naive CD8+ T cells from blood, with Jurkat cell RNA spiked in. Stated subset: FACS-sorted CD8+CD4-CCR7+CD45RA+ naive T cells. These receptors were collected from a human donor in good health. Some libraries in this study had Jurkat cell RNA spiked in.

This clonotype turned up a few times. CDR3 sequence (DNA): TGTGCCAGCAGTTACTCGACGGGTTGGTCGAACACTGAAGCTTTCTTT. Residues: CASSYSTGWSNTEAFF. The chain couples TRBV6-2 or TRBV6-3 to TRBJ1-1; no clear D gene. Trimming took off 0 bases at V and 1 base at J, with 12 bases between the two ends. The CDR3 sequence is 16 residues long. CDR1 is MNHEY, CDR2 SVGEGT, per germline.

In its sample, this clonotype was seen many times. The genes are TRBV28 and TRBJ2-7, with D perhaps TRBD2 (6 bases). CDR1 and CDR2 (germline): MDHEN, SYDVKM. The CDR3 covers 14 residues. The V and J ends lost 1 base and 3 bases respectively, with 10 bases between them. The CDR3 DNA sequence: TGTGCCAGCAGTTTATTGCGGGGATTCTACGAGCAGTACTTC. It encodes CASSLLRGFYEQYF. Complete variable domain (other parts from reference TRBV28 and TRBJ2-7): DVKVTQSSRYLVKRTGEKVFLECVQDMDHENMFWYRQDPGLGLRLIYFSYDVKMKEKGDIPEGYSVSREKKERFSLILESASTNQTSMYLCASSLLRGFYEQYFGPGTRLTVT.

The J gene is TRBJ2-3, the V gene TRBV28; the D call may be TRBD1 or TRBD2 (7 bases each). Germline lookup yields CDR1 MDHEN and CDR2 SYDVKM. The V end lost 3 bases, the J end lost 2 bases, and 15 bases lay between the germline ends. The CDR3 is 16 amino acids. The CDR3 is CASSFTDRDYTDTQYF. Written as DNA, the CDR3 is TGTGCCAGCAGTTTTACCGACAGGGACTACACAGATACGCAGTATTTT. The variable domain in full, completed from reference TRBV28 and TRBJ2-3, reads DVKVTQSSRYLVKRTGEKVFLECVQDMDHENMFWYRQDPGLGLRLIYFSYDVKMKEKGDIPEGYSVSREKKERFSLILESASTNQTSMYLCASSFTDRDYTDTQYFGPGTRLTVL.

Many counts were recorded for this clonotype. The chain's CDR3 is CASSLERGTEAFF. The CDR3 region has the DNA TGCGCCAGCAGCTTGGAACGAGGGACTGAAGCTTTCTTT. The chain couples TRBV5-1 to TRBJ1-1; D is undetermined. Deletions cut 0 bases from V and 5 bases from J, with 8 bases between. The germline V gene has CDR1 SGHRS and CDR2 YFSETQ. The CDR3 length is 13 residues.

This clonotype was seen at least ten times. The CDR3 spells CSATLEAGGLAYEQYF. The CDR3 region has the DNA TGCAGTGCTACACTAGAAGCGGGAGGGTTGGCCTACGAGCAGTACTTC. The rearrangement uses TRBV20-1 and TRBJ2-7; 10 bases match TRBD2. CDR3 length: 16 residues. Germline V CDR1 and CDR2: DFQATT, SNEGSKA (reference sequence). V trimming: 4 bases; J trimming: 2 bases; junction bases outside the gene matches: 11.

There are many counts of this clonotype. This rearrangement joins TRBV28 to TRBJ2-7; no clear D gene. The germline gives CDR1 MDHEN, CDR2 SYDVKM. CDR3 length: 12 amino acids. V shed 3 bases and J shed 6 bases, with 9 bases lying between them. In nucleotides, the CDR3 is TGTGCCAGCAGTTTGTCAAGTACCGAGCAGTACTTC. This translates into CASSLSSTEQYF.

The sample holds one count of this clonotype. A much larger clone differs by one base, so this may be a read error. The chain joins TRBV4-3 to TRBJ2-7; TRBD2 aligns across 7 bases. This CDR3 region has 17 residues. Germline loops: CDR1 LGHNA, CDR2 YSLEER. The CDR3 here is CASGQDRDGGYSYEQYF. The CDR3 region has the DNA TGCGCCAGCGGCCAAGATCGGGACGGGGGGTACTCCTACGAGCAGTACTTC.

This sequence joins TRBV6-5 and TRBJ2-7; D possibly matches TRBD1 or TRBD2 (5 bases each). The CDR3 length is 16 residues. Per the germline V gene, CDR1 is MNHEY and CDR2 is SVGAGI. With 6 bases removed from V and 5 bases from J, the gap between germline ends came to 23 bases. The CDR3 DNA is TGTGCCAGCAGCCGAACTCCGGGACCCATCTTTAACGAGCAGTACTTC. Translating gives CASSRTPGPIFNEQYF.

As for this clonotype: A single base separates this from a much larger clone, so it may be a read error. The chain has TRBV4-1 and TRBJ2-2, with 14 nucleotides matching TRBD2. Germline loops: CDR1 MGHRA, CDR2 YSYEKL. CDR3 size: 18 residues. The CDR3 loop is CASSQLRLAGGPAGGLFF. The DNA of the CDR3 is TGCGCCAGCAGCCAACTAAGACTAGCGGGGGGGCCTGCCGGGGGGCTGTTTTTT.

The J gene is TRBJ1-4, the V gene TRBV11-2, with 7 bases fitting TRBD1. V was clipped by 8 bases and J by 0 bases; unmatched bases: 12. The CDR3 is 17 residues long. The germline gives CDR1 SGHAT, CDR2 FQNNGV. The CDR3 region is CASGAAGTAPTNEKLFF. CDR3 sequence (DNA): TGTGCCAGCGGCGCAGCCGGGACAGCGCCAACTAATGAAAAACTGTTTTTT.

This clonotype was seen just once. A read error may be the cause here, since a much bigger clone is one base away. The rearrangement uses TRBV6-5 and TRBJ2-1; 8 bases agree with TRBD2. Germline loops: CDR1 MNHEY, CDR2 SVGAGI. This CDR3 comprises 15 residues. The CDR3: CAGSYGFSGSDEQFF. DNA for the CDR3: TGTGCCGGCAGTTACGGTTTCAGCGGGAGCGATGAGCAGTTCTTC.

This clonotype was counted only a few times. This chain connects TRBV29-1 to TRBJ2-1, with TRBD2 matching over 10 bases. The V gene end was trimmed by 2 bases and the J gene end by 8 bases; junction bases not matched to a gene: 12. The CDR3 consists of 16 residues. Germline-derived CDR1 and CDR2 are SQVTM and ANQGSEA. The CDR3, as DNA: TGCAGCGTTGAACTCGGACTAGCGGAACCCCTGGATGAGCAGTTCTTC. It translates to CSVELGLAEPLDEQFF.

This clonotype has at least ten counts. The gene calls are TRBV5-1 and TRBJ2-7; D is ambiguous. Germline V lookup: CDR1 SGHRS, CDR2 YFSETQ. The CDR3 has 14 residues. V lost 5 bases and J 3 bases, leaving 15 bases between the germline ends. The CDR3 nucleotides are TGCGCCAGCAGTTGGTCCGGCGGCGGCTACGAGCAGTACTTC. It translates to CASSWSGGGYEQYF.

This clonotype was found many times. The chain links TRBV5-5 to TRBJ1-2; no clear D gene. V was shortened by 3 bases and J by 0 bases, with 12 bases between the two germline ends. The CDR3 is made up of 15 amino acids. The germline CDR1 and CDR2 sequences are SGHKS and YYEKEE (reference sequence). CDR3 DNA sequence: TGTGCCAGCAGCTCGTCAGGTCTAGCTAACTATGGCTACACCTTC. Amino acids: CASSSSGLANYGYTF.

The CDR3 sequence is CSARGLDYYEQYF. The CDR3 DNA reads TGCAGTGCTAGGGGACTAGATTACTACGAGCAGTACTTC. V usage is TRBV20-1 and J usage is TRBJ2-7, with 8 bases aligning to TRBD2. The J segment lost 3 bases and the V segment lost 3 bases, leaving 4 bases of the junction unmatched. Germline V gene data show CDR1 as DFQATT and CDR2 as SNEGSKA (reference sequence). This CDR3 has 13 amino acids.

This clonotype appeared many times. V is TRBV5-1 and J is TRBJ2-7; tentative D call: TRBD1 (6 bases). Per the germline V gene, CDR1 is SGHRS and CDR2 is YFSETQ. V was shortened by 4 bases and J by 2 bases, with 16 bases between the two germline ends. CDR3 size: 15 residues. CDR3 sequence: CASSNTDSSPYEQYF. As DNA, the CDR3 is TGCGCCAGCAGCAATACGGACAGTAGCCCCTACGAGCAGTACTTC.

Worth noting for this clonotype: This may be a read error, as it is one base from a much larger clone. The J gene is TRBJ2-7, the V gene TRBV27, with 7 bases that match TRBD1. In germline, CDR1 is MNHEY, CDR2 SMNVEV (reference sequence). J was trimmed by 4 bases and V by 6 bases; bases with no gene match: 9. This CDR3 spans 14 amino acids. CDR3 in amino acids: CASSCRGTSYEQYF. In nucleotides, the CDR3 is TGTGCCAGCAGCTGCAGGGGGACGAGTTACGAGCAGTACTTC.

This clonotype was observed a handful of times. The CDR3 DNA reads TGTGCCAGCAGCCAAGTTGTTTCTAGCGGTTCACAGGATGAGCAGTTCTTC. Translated: CASSQVVSSGSQDEQFF. V and J are TRBV3-1 and TRBJ2-1; 7 bases match TRBD2. The CDR3 spans 17 residues. The germline V gene encodes CDR1 LGHDT and CDR2 YNNKEL (reference sequence). Unmatched junction bases numbered 14, after V lost 1 base and J lost 8 bases.

This clonotype was observed a handful of times. The V gene is TRBV27, the J gene TRBJ2-3; D remains unclear. V gave up 8 bases and J gave up 2 bases, with 14 bases separating them. Germline V CDR1 and CDR2: MNHEY, SMNVEV (reference sequence). CDR3 length: 14 residues. The CDR3 loop reads CASGPYPLTDTQYF. The CDR3 DNA sequence: TGTGCCAGCGGACCCTATCCCCTCACAGATACGCAGTATTTT.

The chain carries TRBV7-2 and TRBJ2-7; 8 bases agree with TRBD2. Germline V gives CDR1 SGHTA, CDR2 FQGNSA. The V gene end was trimmed by 5 bases and the J gene end by 1 base; junction bases not matched to a gene: 10. The CDR3 totals 16 residues. The CDR3 protein is CTSSEALGGRSYEQYF. CDR3 sequence (DNA): TGTACCAGCAGCGAGGCCTTGGGCGGGAGGTCCTACGAGCAGTACTTC.

In regard to this clonotype: A much larger clone sits a single nucleotide away, making a read error possible. This sequence joins TRBV5-6 and TRBJ1-5, with TRBD1 as a possible D gene (6 bases). The V gene lost 7 bases and the J gene lost 3 bases, with 17 bases spanning the gap. The CDR3 is 15 amino acids. CDR1 and CDR2 from the germline V gene are SGHDT and YYEEEE. The CDR3 coding sequence is TGTGCCAGCTCCGCTGCCGGACAGATCAATCAGCCCCAGCATTTT. Residues: CASSAAGQINQPQHF.